This T cell receptor (beta chain) was sequenced for a study of STAT5B mutations in CD4+ large granular lymphocyte leukemia. TCRdb's table, derived via immunoSEQ multiplex PCR, lists solely in-frame clones and lacks some. The sample has more than 4,000 clones, roughly 75% seen once. Sequenced sample: PBMCs. This TCR came from a man between 65 and 80 years old with CD4+ T-cell large granular lymphocyte leukemia.

DNA for the CDR3: TGTGCCAGCAGATCGACCGGGGCCACGGCTGGGGCCAACGTCCTGACTTTC. Protein product: CASRSTGATAGANVLTF. The rearrangement uses TRBV2 and TRBJ2-6; D is tentatively TRBD1 or TRBD2 (5 bases each). Deletions cut 6 bases from V and 2 bases from J, with 17 bases between. Germline V gene lookup returns CDR1 SNHLY and CDR2 FYNNEI. This CDR3 spans 17 amino acids.